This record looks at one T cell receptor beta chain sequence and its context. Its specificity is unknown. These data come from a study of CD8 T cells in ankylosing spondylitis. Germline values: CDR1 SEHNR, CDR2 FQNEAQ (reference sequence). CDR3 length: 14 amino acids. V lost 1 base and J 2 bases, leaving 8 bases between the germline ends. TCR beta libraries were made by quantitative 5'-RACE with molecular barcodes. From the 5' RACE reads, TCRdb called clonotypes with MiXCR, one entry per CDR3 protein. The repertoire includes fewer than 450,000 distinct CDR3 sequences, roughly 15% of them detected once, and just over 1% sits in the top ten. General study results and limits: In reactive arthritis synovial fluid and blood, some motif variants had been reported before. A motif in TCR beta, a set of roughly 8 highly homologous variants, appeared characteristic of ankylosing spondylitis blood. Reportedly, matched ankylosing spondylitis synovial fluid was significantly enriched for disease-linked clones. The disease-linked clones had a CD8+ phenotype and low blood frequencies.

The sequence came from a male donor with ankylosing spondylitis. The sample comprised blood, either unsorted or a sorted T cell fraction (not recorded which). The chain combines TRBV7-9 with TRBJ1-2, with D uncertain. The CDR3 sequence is CASSLVYLNYGYTF. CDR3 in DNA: TGTGCCAGCAGCTTAGTGTATTTAAACTATGGCTACACCTTC.